Reported below is one TCR beta chain. PCR involved 60 Vbeta and 13 Jbeta primers. Method: immunoSEQ multiplex PCR; TCRdb's copy keeps in-frame clones and lacks some. Counted here are more than 95,000 clones, approximately 70% occurring once; the ten biggest clones make up less than 5%. This record comes from a study of cytomegalovirus exposure and HLA in healthy donors. The CDR3 is 12 residues long. Trimming removed 2 bases from V and 7 bases from J, with 8 bases in between. The germline CDR1 and CDR2 sequences are MDHEN and SYDVKM. This clonotype was sampled from a man in his 60s in good health and CMV-seropositive. V gene TRBV28 combines with J gene TRBJ1-1, with D hard to call. The sequenced sample consisted of PBMCs. The CDR3, as DNA: TGTGCCAGCAGTTTACGGGGAAATGAAGCTTTCTTT. Encoded protein: CASSLRGNEAFF.